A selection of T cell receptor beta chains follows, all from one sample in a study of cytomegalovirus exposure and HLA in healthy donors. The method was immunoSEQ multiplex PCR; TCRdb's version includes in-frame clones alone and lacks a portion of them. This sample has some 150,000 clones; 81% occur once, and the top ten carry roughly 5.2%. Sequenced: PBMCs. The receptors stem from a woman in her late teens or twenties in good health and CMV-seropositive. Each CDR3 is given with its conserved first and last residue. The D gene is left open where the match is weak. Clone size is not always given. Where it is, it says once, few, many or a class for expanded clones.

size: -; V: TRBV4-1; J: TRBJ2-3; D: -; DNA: TGCGCCAGCAGCCAAGGCGGAGGGGCAGATACGCAGTATTTT; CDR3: CASSQGGGADTQYF
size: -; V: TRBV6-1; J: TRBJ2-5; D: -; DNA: TGTGCCAGCAGTGAAAGCGAGGGATCCCAAGAGACCCAGTACTTC; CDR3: CASSESEGSQETQYF
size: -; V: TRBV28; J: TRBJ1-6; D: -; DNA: TGTGCCAGCGTCGCGGTTTCGGCGGTTTCACCCCTCCACTTT; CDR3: CASVAVSAVSPLHF
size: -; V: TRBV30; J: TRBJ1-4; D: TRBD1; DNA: TGTGCCTGTACTACCTCGGCAGGGGGAGTCGGAAAACTGTTTTTT; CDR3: CACTTSAGGVGKLFF
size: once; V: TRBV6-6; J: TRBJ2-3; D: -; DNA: TGTGCCAGCCGTTGGAGGGGCGGCACAGATACGCAGTATTTT; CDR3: CASRWRGGTDTQYF
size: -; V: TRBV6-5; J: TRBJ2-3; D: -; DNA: TGTGCCAGCAGTTACTCGCGAGCAAGTTTGAGTCATACGCAGTATTTT; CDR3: CASSYSRASLSHTQYF
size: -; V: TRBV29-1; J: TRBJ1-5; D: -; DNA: TGCAGCGTGGGGGGGGACGGCAATCAGCCCCAGCATTTT; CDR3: CSVGGDGNQPQHF
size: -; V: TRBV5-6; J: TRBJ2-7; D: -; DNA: TGTGCCAGCAGCTTGGTCAGGAGGGCCTACGAGCAGTACTTC; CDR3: CASSLVRRAYEQYF
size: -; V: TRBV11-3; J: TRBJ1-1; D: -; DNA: TGTGCCAGCAGCAAAGGAGGGGACCGGGCGGCTTTCTTT; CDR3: CASSKGGDRAAFF
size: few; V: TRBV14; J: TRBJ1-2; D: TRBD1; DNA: TGTGCCAGCAGCCTGCCGGGACAGGGTTTCTATGGCTACACCTTC; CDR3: CASSLPGQGFYGYTF
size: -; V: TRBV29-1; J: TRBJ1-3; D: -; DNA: TGCAGCGTAGGACAGAGCTCTGGAAACACCATATATTTT; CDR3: CSVGQSSGNTIYF
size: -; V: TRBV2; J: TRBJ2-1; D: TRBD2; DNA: TGTGCCAGCAGGATTTCCGAACTTTGGGGGGGGAACTACAATGAGCAGTTCTTC; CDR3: CASRISELWGGNYNEQFF
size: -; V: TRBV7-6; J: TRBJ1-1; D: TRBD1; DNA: TGTGCCAGCAGCTTAGCCGTTGACAGGGCGGCGGTTGGCACTGAAGCTTTCTTT; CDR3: CASSLAVDRAAVGTEAFF
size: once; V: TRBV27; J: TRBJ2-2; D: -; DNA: TGTGCCAGCACTTTGAGGTTGACGACCGGGGAGCTGTTTTTT; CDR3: CASTLRLTTGELFF
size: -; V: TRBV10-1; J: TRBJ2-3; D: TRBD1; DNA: TGCGCCAGCAGTGACTCCCCGGACAGGGTCTTAGATACGCAGTATTTT; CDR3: CASSDSPDRVLDTQYF
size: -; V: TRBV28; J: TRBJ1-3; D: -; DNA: TGTGCCAGCAGTTTATCGCAGGGTGGATACACCATATATTTT; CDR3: CASSLSQGGYTIYF
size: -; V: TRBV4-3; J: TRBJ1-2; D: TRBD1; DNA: TGCGCCAGCAGCCAAGGGATCAGGGGGCTGGGTGGCTACACCTTC; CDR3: CASSQGIRGLGGYTF
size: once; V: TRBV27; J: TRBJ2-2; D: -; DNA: TGTGCCAGCAGTTTCCGGGCCGGGGAGCTGTTTTTT; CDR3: CASSFRAGELFF
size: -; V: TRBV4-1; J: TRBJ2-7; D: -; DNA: TGCGCCAGCAGCCAAGTTTGGGCAGAAGAGCAGTACTTC; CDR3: CASSQVWAEEQYF
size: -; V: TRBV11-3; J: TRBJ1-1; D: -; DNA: TGTGCCAGCAGCCTTGGGCCGGGGAAAGAGGTAGCTTTCTTT; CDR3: CASSLGPGKEVAFF
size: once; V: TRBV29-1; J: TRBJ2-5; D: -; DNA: TGCAGCGTTGAAGAAACCAGCGGACAAGAGACCCAGTACTTC; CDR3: CSVEETSGQETQYF
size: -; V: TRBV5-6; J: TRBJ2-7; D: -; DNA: TGTGCCAGCAGCCTGAGGGGGGCGGCAGGGGGGCCCTCCTACGAGCAGTACTTC; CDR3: CASSLRGAAGGPSYEQYF
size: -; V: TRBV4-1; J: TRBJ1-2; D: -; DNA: TGCGCCAGCAGCCCAGCGGTTTTATCCGGCTACACCTTC; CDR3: CASSPAVLSGYTF
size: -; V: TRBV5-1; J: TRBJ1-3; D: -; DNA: TGCGCCAGCAGCTTGGCGCGGGGGCTAGGAAACACCATATATTTT; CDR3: CASSLARGLGNTIYF
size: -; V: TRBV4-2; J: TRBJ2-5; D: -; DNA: TGTGCCAGCAGCCTGAGGAGTCAAGAGACCCAGTACTTC; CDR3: CASSLRSQETQYF
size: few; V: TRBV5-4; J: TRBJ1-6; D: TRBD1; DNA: TGTGCCAGCAGCCTCGACAGGGGGAGCAATTCACCCCTCCACTTT; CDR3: CASSLDRGSNSPLHF
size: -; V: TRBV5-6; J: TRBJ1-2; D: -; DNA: TGTGCCAGCAGCTTATCGCCAGGCCGGGGTAGCGGCTACACCTTC; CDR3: CASSLSPGRGSGYTF
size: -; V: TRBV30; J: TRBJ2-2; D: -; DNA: TGTGCCTGGACCAGACAGGCCCGATTGGACACCGGGGAGCTGTTTTTT; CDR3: CAWTRQARLDTGELFF
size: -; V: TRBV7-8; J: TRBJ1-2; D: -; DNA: TGTGCCAGCAGCCTGACATCCGTCGGCTACACCTTC; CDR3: CASSLTSVGYTF
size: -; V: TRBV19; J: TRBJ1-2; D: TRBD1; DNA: TGTGCCAGTAGTATGGCGCCGGGACAGAGACTTAACTATGGCTACACCTTC; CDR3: CASSMAPGQRLNYGYTF
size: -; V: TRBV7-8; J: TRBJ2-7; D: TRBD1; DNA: TGTGCCAGCAGATTTCAACAGGGGGTGGTCCCCTACGAGCAGTACTTC; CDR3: CASRFQQGVVPYEQYF
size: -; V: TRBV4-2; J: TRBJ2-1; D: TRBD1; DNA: TGTGCCAGCAGCCTCAACGGACAGGACTACAATGAGCAGTTCTTC; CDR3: CASSLNGQDYNEQFF
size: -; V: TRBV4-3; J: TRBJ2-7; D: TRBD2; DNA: TGCGCCAGCAGCCAAGGGACTAGCGGGCACCGCTCCTACGAGCAGTACTTC; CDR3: CASSQGTSGHRSYEQYF
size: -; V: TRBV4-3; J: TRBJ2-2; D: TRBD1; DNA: TGCGCCAGCAGCCTACGGGACAGTTATCACGAGAACACCGGGGAGCTGTTTTTT; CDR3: CASSLRDSYHENTGELFF
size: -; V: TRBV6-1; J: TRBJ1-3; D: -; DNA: TGTGCCAGCAGTCAGGGCCCTGGAAACACCATATATTTT; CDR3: CASSQGPGNTIYF
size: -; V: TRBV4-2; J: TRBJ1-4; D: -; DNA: TGTGCCAGCGGCCGGTTGGGGCAGGAAAAACTGTTTTTT; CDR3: CASGRLGQEKLFF
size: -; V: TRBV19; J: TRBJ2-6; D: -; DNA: TGTGCCAGTAGTATAGTTCCGGGATCTGGGGCCAACGTCCTGACTTTC; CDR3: CASSIVPGSGANVLTF
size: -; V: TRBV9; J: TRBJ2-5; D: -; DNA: TGTGCCAGCAGCGCGTACCAAGAGACCCAGTACTTC; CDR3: CASSAYQETQYF
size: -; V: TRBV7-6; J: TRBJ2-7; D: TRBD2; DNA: TGTGCCAGCAGCCGAGGAGGGTTCGAGACTAGCGCCACCTACGAGCAGTACTTC; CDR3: CASSRGGFETSATYEQYF
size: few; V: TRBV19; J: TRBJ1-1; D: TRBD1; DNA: TGTGCCAGTAGTAAAGGGACAGCTAACACTGAAGCTTTCTTT; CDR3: CASSKGTANTEAFF
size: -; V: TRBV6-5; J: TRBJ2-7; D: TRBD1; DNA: TGTGCCAGCAGCCCTCAAAGCGGGACAGGGGTAAAGGAGTACTTC; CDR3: CASSPQSGTGVKEYF
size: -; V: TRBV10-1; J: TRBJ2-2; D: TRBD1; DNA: TGCGCCAGCAGTGGGGGCCCAGGGGGCGACACCGGGGAGCTGTTTTTT; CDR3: CASSGGPGGDTGELFF
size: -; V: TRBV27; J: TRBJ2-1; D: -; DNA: TGTGCCAGCAGTTTAGGCCCCTCTGAGCAGTTCTTC; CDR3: CASSLGPSEQFF
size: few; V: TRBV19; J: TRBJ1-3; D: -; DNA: TGTGCCAGTAGTATAGAGCGGATTGCTGGAAACACCATATATTTT; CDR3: CASSIERIAGNTIYF
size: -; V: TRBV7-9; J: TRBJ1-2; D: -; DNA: TGTGCCAGCAGCTTAGCGCTGCAGGAATATGGCTACACCTTC; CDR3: CASSLALQEYGYTF
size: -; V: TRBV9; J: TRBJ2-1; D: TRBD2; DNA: TGTGCCAGCAGCGTAGGTCTTAGCGGGGGCGATGAGCAGTTCTTC; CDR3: CASSVGLSGGDEQFF
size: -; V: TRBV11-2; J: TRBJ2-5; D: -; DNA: TGTGCCAGCAGCTTAGCCCTAGGAGGGAGCATGGAGACCCAGTACTTC; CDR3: CASSLALGGSMETQYF
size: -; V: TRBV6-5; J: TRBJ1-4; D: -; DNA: TGTGCCAGCAGTTACCAGGAATCAAGAGAAAAACTGTTTTTT; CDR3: CASSYQESREKLFF
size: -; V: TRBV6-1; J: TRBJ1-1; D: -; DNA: TGTGCCAGCAGTAAAGTTCAGGGAGGAGCGCTCATGAACACTGAGGCTTTCTTT; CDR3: CASSKVQGGALMNTEAFF
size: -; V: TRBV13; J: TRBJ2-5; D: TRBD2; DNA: TGTGCCAGCAGCTATACAAGCGGGGGGGCTCAAGAGACCCAGTACTTC; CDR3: CASSYTSGGAQETQYF
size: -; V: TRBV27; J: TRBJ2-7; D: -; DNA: TGTGCCAGCAGTTCCCCGCCCAGGGTAAGCGAGCAGTACTTC; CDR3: CASSSPPRVSEQYF
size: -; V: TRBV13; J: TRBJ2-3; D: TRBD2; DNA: TGTGCCAGCAGCCCCCTCGGGACTAGCAGTTCTAGCACAGATACGCAGTATTTT; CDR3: CASSPLGTSSSSTDTQYF
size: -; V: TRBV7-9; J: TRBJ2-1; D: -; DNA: TGTGCCAGCAGCTTAGCGCAGGGTTACAATGAGCAGTTCTTC; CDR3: CASSLAQGYNEQFF
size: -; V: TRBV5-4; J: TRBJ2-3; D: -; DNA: TGTGCCAGCAGCCCATGGGCGCGGGGTGGAGATACGCAGTATTTT; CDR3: CASSPWARGGDTQYF